This entry describes one T cell receptor (beta chain). This clonotype was detected only a few times. Which antigen it targets is not known. Within one base of it there is no much larger clone, and no base qualities were kept. Library method: 5' RACE. Instrument on record: Illumina HiSeq 2500. A second PCR of roughly 7 to 11 cycles was performed with a sample-barcoded 5' primer and a J-beta primer mix. A unique molecular identifier was introduced onto each TCR beta cDNA molecule by a template-switch 5' adaptor carrying 12 random nucleotides. Each sample yielded at least 3 million CDR3-containing paired-end reads. The Mint cDNA synthesis kit, primed by a TRBC-specific oligonucleotide, was used to synthesize first-strand cDNA from all RNA. Following uracil-DNA glycosylase treatment, a first 18-cycle PCR with universal primers M1SS and BC2_uni_R was performed on all cDNA. The study's own analysis went as follows. For normalization, 1 million high-quality reads were randomly selected from each sample, with every read carrying a distinct molecular identifier. Reads sharing molecular identifiers were discarded rather than binned into consensus sequences. MiTCR, run with a Q25 quality threshold and the strictest error-elimination algorithm, handled CDR3 identification, clonotype clustering and error correction. A nonparametric unseen species model using Euler transformation provided a lower-bound estimate of total TCR beta diversity. In-frame beta chains were kept once TCRdb had trimmed the public reads at Q25 with fastp and called clones with MiXCR. For every CDR3 protein sequence, its rows merge into one entry that carries the most common genes and DNA. TCRdb, not the authors, supplied the V and J calls. The table for this sample lists roughly 560,000 distinct CDR3 sequences; about 24% of them were counted only once. In total, the top ten clones hold just over 8.5% of the sample.

This record belongs to a study of blood T cells in healthy people across ages (dated by TCRdb to between 2014 and 2016). About the full investigation: In model experiments, template switching captured about one uniquely barcoded TCR beta cDNA molecule for every two T cells. The donors were split into four age groups: young (average about 15 years), middle-aged (roughly 39), aged (about 56) and long-lived (under 90). To track age-related changes in TCR beta repertoire diversity, the study relied on deep sequencing normalized with unique cDNA molecular identifiers. For two donors (one aged 18 to 30 and one aged 80 or older), the study analyzed two additional independent replicas of 1 million unique cDNA reads from the same blood draw. On the study overall, not on this receptor specifically: Because donor CMV infection status was unknown, age-related changes in expanded clonotypes were potentially confounded. Observed TCR beta diversity correlated strongly with the percentage of naive T cells measured by flow cytometry. As age increased, observed TCR beta diversity per million T cells dropped in a roughly linear way, and a significant reduction was already evident by age roughly 36. Since profiling was done on bulk unsorted PBMCs, naive and antigen-experienced compartments could not be conclusively compared. Compared with the aged group, more naive CD4+ T cells, fewer expanded clones and increased TCR diversity were shown by the long-lived group, suggesting age selection. Estimates of total diversity from one million sequenced T cells were regarded as lower bounds and underestimates.

Taken from the germline V gene, the CDR1 and CDR2 loops are ENHRY and SYGVKD. The CDR3 has 15 amino acids, counting the end cysteine and phenylalanine. Just the 45-base CDR3 DNA is kept, in frame starting at base 1. The donors were roughly 40 Caucasian individuals from Russia, aged roughly 6 to 100 years, who were systemically healthy. Around 9.8 milliliters of peripheral blood were collected from each donor into EDTA-treated Vacutainer tubes. Ficoll-Paque density-gradient centrifugation was used to isolate PBMCs, with at least 7 million obtained per sample. Trizol reagent was used to extract total RNA from PBMCs, with at least 6 micrograms per sample. For every donor, flow cytometry on a PBMC aliquot measured the percentage of naive CD45RAhigh/CD27high T cells. This same sample was also taken into another study, of T cells of mothers and their children. From the second report: Nine systemically healthy Caucasian individuals, comprising three mothers and their six children, were included as donors. cDNA synthesis used all of the extracted RNA, with approximately 1.6 ug of RNA in each 15 ul reaction. In the second PCR, the M1S primer added sample barcodes and 2-4 random nucleotides. More than 8 million TCR beta CDR3 reads were obtained from each mother, and roughly 3 million reads were obtained from each child. TCR recombination output is similarly shaped by thymic selection in related and unrelated pairs, with a minor effect exerted by inherited differences. Related mother-child pairs always showed normalized repertoire overlap that was slightly higher than in unrelated mother-child pairs, though the difference was never significant. No persistent microchimeric T cell clones were detected, at a sensitivity of roughly 99 clones per million clonotypes. Deep NGS was used in the study to compare the TCR beta repertoires of mothers and children and to look for features that separate related mother-child pairs from unrelated individuals. On average, the children were 11 +/- 4 years old, while the mothers were approximately 41 +/- 4 years old. After adapters were ligated using NEBNext reagents, the libraries underwent 100+100 nt paired-end sequencing on an Illumina HiSeq 2000. Mother and child libraries were prepared a month apart and sequenced in separate runs to prevent cross-contamination. Between roughly 450,000 and 2,000,000 distinct TCR beta clonotypes were identified per donor. Naive TCR beta clonotypes were estimated from low-frequency clonotypes matched to each donor's FACS-determined naive share, without sorting.

What was sequenced was blood. Here the chain combines TRBV10-3 and TRBJ2-5; the D call is tentative, TRBD1 or TRBD2, as each matches 6 bases. Near its end, the DNA agrees better with TRBJ2-1, so the J call may be wrong. The clonotype comes from a boy younger than 18 in good health. The DNA reads TGTGCCATCAGTGAGTCAGGTCGAGGGGGGAATGAGCAGTTCTTC. Translated, it gives CAISESGRGGNEQFF.